This entry is about one TCR beta chain. Its specific antigen is unknown. Base qualities are missing; no much larger clone stands one base away. TCR beta CDR3 regions were amplified from genomic DNA by bias-controlled multiplex PCR with the immunoSEQ v3 hsTCRB kit. The TCR libraries were sequenced on an Illumina NextSeq 500 to 1.5 million to 2.5 million read pairs for survey level or about 5-6 million read pairs for deep level. In the paper's pipeline: The immunoSEQ Analyzer software assigned V, D and J genes, filtered out non-productive sequences, and reported clonality. Repertoires were compared by productive Simpson clonality and by the Morisita overlap index of productive TRB rearrangements between infused TIL and blood. The immuneACCESS repertoire file appears here via TCRdb, limited to in-frame rearrangements. These files lack a portion of the clones; in checked studies, under half of the deficit traces to unresolved V genes, and the cause of the others is not known. The D gene and trimming were derived from the DNA, and the V and J assignments and clone size from that table. The sample table records about 50,000 clones; just over 70% of these occur just once. The ten largest clones capture 5.6% of the sample.

Including cysteine and phenylalanine, the CDR3 has 15 amino acids. The kept DNA is CDR3 alone, 45 bases in frame from the first base. The germline V gene encodes CDR1 SGHTA and CDR2 FQGTGA. Clipping removes 5 bases from V and 2 bases from J, with 6 as the unmatched junction base count. This entry comes from a study of TIL therapy for anti-PD-1-resistant metastatic lung cancer (TCRdb year 2021). For context, the study as a whole: Enrolled patients had a median age of 54 years (range about 38-75) and a median tumor PD-L1 proportion score of about 5.9%. Across the cohort, whole-exome sequencing showed a median non-synonymous tumor mutation burden of 1.5 mutations per megabase. T cell receptor beta sequencing of tumor and peripheral blood was used to follow clonotypes across the tumor, the expanded TIL product and serial blood samples. Most of the cohort had lung adenocarcinoma, including a few EGFR-mutant tumors and two ALK-rearranged tumors, and half of the patients were either current or former smokers.

The sample's time point label, in plain terms: pre-treatment sample, taken before nivolumab and TIL therapy. The baseline tumor samples, taken from the same resection that was used to grow TIL, were excised metastases, most often pleural nodules or supraclavicular lymph nodes. Tumors were harvested prior to any PD-1/PD-L1 blockade, after which nivolumab was administered to patients, and lymphodepletion, expanded TIL infusion and IL-2 were given to patients who progressed. Between October 2017 and 2020, a dual-center phase I trial enrolled adults who had stage 4 NSCLC. The samples were drawn from an open-label, single-arm phase I trial testing tumor-infiltrating lymphocyte therapy combined with nivolumab in advanced non-small cell lung cancer. Portions of each resected tumor were snap-frozen in liquid nitrogen and stored at -80 °C. Using laser-capture macrodissection, tumor regions of interest were selected on H&E sections, then pulverized into approximately 14 mg aliquots and extracted using Qiagen Allprep kits.

The paper's findings and limits, for the study overall: High clonal turnover was observed in TIL culture, with many enriched product clones not detected in the baseline tumor, which suggested clonal contraction rather than faithful expansion. The study protocol defined all tumor marker inferences as exploratory. Compared with baseline intratumoral T cells, expanded TIL cultures were more clonal and less diverse (median clonality roughly 6% vs 31%, p < 0.0001). Generalizability was limited because the cohort was highly selected, with more treatment-naive, never-smoker and oncogene-addicted patients included than is typical.

The chain employs TRBV7-3 and TRBJ2-7; 10 bases in the junction line up with TRBD1. The sequence was obtained from a person aged 25-85 years with non-small cell lung cancer. The sample was tumor tissue, taken at baseline. The CDR3 region has the sequence CASSQGTGETYEQYF. The sequenced DNA is TGTGCCAGCAGCCAAGGGACAGGGGAAACCTACGAGCAGTACTTC.